This T cell receptor beta chain derives from a study of beta chain features in type 1 diabetes. Turning to this clone: What it binds is not known.

CDR1 is MNHEY and CDR2 is SVGAGI in the germline V gene. This CDR3 is 16 amino acids long. V trimming: 0 bases; J trimming: 0 bases; junction bases outside the gene matches: 0. The isolated RNA, all of it, was reverse transcribed, so expressed TCRB transcripts were what got sequenced. The method was immunoSEQ multiplex PCR; TCRdb's version includes in-frame clones alone and lacks a portion of them. The sample holds about 370,000 clones, around 10% seen once. Study-wide points: Shortening of TCRB CDR3s, moderate but significant, appeared in all four CD4+ subsets of Type 1 diabetes patients.

The TCR originated in a man aged 25-45 years with type 1 diabetes. Sequenced: central memory CD4+ T cells from blood. V is TRBV6-5 and J is TRBJ2-7, with 12 positions matching TRBD1. The CDR3 loop reads CASSYSGQGASYEQYF. Written as DNA, the CDR3 is TGTGCCAGCAGTTACTCGGGACAGGGGGCCTCCTACGAGCAGTACTTC.